The 11 T cell receptor beta chains listed next were all sequenced from one sample in a study of human T cells and chemical hapten exposure. TCRdb redid the calling of the RACE reads with MiXCR, one entry per CDR3 protein. Altogether about 82,000 distinct CDR3 sequences are present, over 10% being singletons, with the ten largest covering approximately 6.2%. Time point denoted: patch test 3, about 24 weeks after DPC sensitization. This sample's treatment: therapeutic diphenylcyclopropenone sensitization with weekly scalp DPC. Sequencing was performed on whole blood, taken in connection with sensitization to the hapten diphenylcyclopropenone (DPC). These receptors all come from a woman in her forties or fifties with alopecia areata. Some clones in this sample may be carry-over from other donors' samples.

This clonotype was observed many times. This rearrangement joins TRBV11-2 to TRBJ2-7; TRBD1 might be the D (6 bases). This CDR3 spans 15 amino acids. V shed 5 bases and J shed 6 bases, with 20 bases lying between them. CDR1 and CDR2 (germline): SGHAT, FQNNGV. CDR3 sequence: CASSRTGFRGSEQYF. CDR3 DNA sequence: TGTGCCAGCAGCCGCACGGGGTTTAGGGGGAGCGAGCAGTACTTC.

Many counts were recorded for this clonotype. The chain combines TRBV7-9 with TRBJ2-2, with a possible D match to TRBD2 (5 bases). The V end was cut by 1 base, the J end by 4 bases, with 13 bases between. Germline CDR1 SEHNR, CDR2 FQNEAQ (reference sequence). The CDR3 contains 16 residues. CDR3 sequence reads: CASSLELPGITGELFF. The CDR3 coding sequence is TGTGCCAGCAGCTTAGAACTACCGGGGATCACCGGGGAGCTGTTTTTT.

The V gene is TRBV18, the J gene TRBJ2-5; D is uncertain. CDR1 and CDR2 (germline): KGHSH, LQKENI. This CDR3 is built from 11 residues. V was trimmed by 6 bases and J by 5 bases, leaving 7 bases between them. CDR3 protein: CASSYKETQYF. Written as DNA, the CDR3 is TGTGCCAGCTCGTATAAGGAGACCCAGTACTTC.

This clonotype was seen repeatedly, ten times or more. The rearrangement links TRBV6-2 or TRBV6-3 to TRBJ1-1, with D tentatively TRBD1 (5 bases). The ends were cut back, 6 bases at V and 6 bases at J, with 17 bases in the middle. Germline CDR1 reads MNHEY; CDR2 reads SVGEGT. The length of the CDR3 is 14 residues. The CDR3 protein is CASRDNTWGAEAFF. CDR3 in DNA: TGTGCCAGCAGGGACAACACGTGGGGGGCTGAAGCTTTCTTT.

This clonotype was counted between two and nine times. The chain is built from TRBV5-4 and TRBJ2-2; tentative D call: TRBD2 (5 bases). Trimming shortened V by 1 base and J by 2 bases, and 12 bases separated the two germline ends. Looked up from germline, CDR1 is SGHNT and CDR2 is YYREEE (reference sequence). The CDR3 is made up of 16 amino acids. CDR3 sequence (DNA): TGTGCCAGCAGCTTGATCCGGACGGGAAACACCGGGGAGCTGTTTTTT. Its protein is CASSLIRTGNTGELFF.

The chain is built from TRBV7-2 and TRBJ1-6; D remains unclear. Between the trimmed V and J ends, which lost 0 bases and 7 bases, there was a span of 4 bases. The CDR3 loop spans 13 amino acids. Germline-derived CDR1 and CDR2 are SGHTA and FQGNSA. In DNA, the CDR3 is TGTGCCAGCAGCTTAGCGGCGAATTCACCCCTCCACTTT. Translation: CASSLAANSPLHF.

CDR3 sequence: CSARIGLAGLTDTQYF. CDR3 nucleotides: TGCAGTGCTAGAATCGGGCTAGCGGGTTTGACAGATACGCAGTATTTT. This chain uses TRBV20-1 with TRBJ2-3; 8 bases are shared with TRBD2. V shed 2 bases and J 3 bases; nucleotides not matched to a gene: 10. The CDR3 runs 16 residues. CDR1 and CDR2 (germline): DFQATT, SNEGSKA (reference sequence).

Only a few counts were recorded for this clonotype. The chain joins TRBV18 to TRBJ1-1; 7 bases map to TRBD1. CDR3 length: 14 residues. V shed 5 bases, J shed 4 bases, and the junction held 7 bases outside the gene matches. In germline, CDR1 is KGHSH, CDR2 LQKENI. CDR3 loop: CASSSQQGTTEAFF. The CDR3, as DNA: TGTGCCAGCTCATCCCAACAGGGGACCACTGAAGCTTTCTTT.

This clonotype was counted ten times or more. This rearrangement joins TRBV11-2 to TRBJ1-1; no definite D call. V was trimmed by 1 base and J by 7 bases, leaving 10 bases between them. The CDR3 runs 13 residues. The V gene's germline CDR1 is SGHAT and CDR2 FQNNGV. This CDR3 is CASSLVAGIEAFF. DNA for the CDR3: TGTGCCAGCAGCTTAGTGGCTGGGATTGAAGCTTTCTTT.

This chain uses TRBV11-2 with TRBJ2-3; 7 bases fit TRBD1. Germline assignment: CDR1 SGHAT and CDR2 FQNNGV. V was pared by 4 bases and J by 0 bases, with 1 base of the junction left unmatched. This CDR3 has 14 residues. The CDR3 loop is CASSWDRSTDTQYF. CDR3 in DNA: TGTGCCAGCAGCTGGGACAGAAGCACAGATACGCAGTATTTT.

This clonotype occurred many times. This chain links TRBV5-1 with TRBJ1-1; D remains unclear. There are 13 residues in the CDR3. Trimming stripped 5 bases from V and 2 bases from J, with 10 bases between. CDR1 is SGHRS, CDR2 YFSETQ, per germline. CDR3 sequence: CASSSDDNTEAFF. The CDR3 DNA is TGCGCCAGCAGTTCCGACGATAACACTGAAGCTTTCTTT. The whole variable domain, filled in from reference TRBV5-1 and TRBJ1-1, reads KAGVTQTPRYLIKTRGQQVTLSCSPISGHRSVSWYQQTPGQGLQFLFEYFSETQRNKGNFPGRFSGRQFSNSRSEMNVSTLELGDSALYLCASSSDDNTEAFFGQGTRLTVV.